This T cell receptor (beta chain) emerged from a study of CD8+ T cells in alopecia areata. Study-level background: The tofacitinib course ran for 6 to 18 months and was followed by 6 months off drug.

Sample treatment: oral pan-JAK inhibitor, 5-10 mg twice daily. Patients with alopecia areata provided lesional scalp punch biopsies as well as peripheral blood. J was trimmed by 7 bases and V by 1 base; bases with no gene match: 8. CDR3 length equals 16 residues. Germline CDR1 reads MNHEY; CDR2 reads SVGAGI. Extraction of RNA preceded its reverse transcription into cDNA, which served as the sequencing template. Using immunoSEQ multiplex PCR, the repertoire was profiled, and TCRdb retains in-frame clones only, with some absent. The sample lists over 90,000 clones; 85% to 90% were seen once. The chain links TRBV6-5 to TRBJ2-1; 9 nucleotides line up with TRBD1. This receptor was obtained from a human donor with alopecia areata. This specimen consisted of CD8+ T cells sorted from blood, obtained at week 34, from a patient treated with tofacitinib. As DNA, the CDR3 is TGTGCCAGCAGTTACTTAACAGGGGGCGCGGGGAATGAGCAGTTCTTC. Amino acids: CASSYLTGGAGNEQFF.